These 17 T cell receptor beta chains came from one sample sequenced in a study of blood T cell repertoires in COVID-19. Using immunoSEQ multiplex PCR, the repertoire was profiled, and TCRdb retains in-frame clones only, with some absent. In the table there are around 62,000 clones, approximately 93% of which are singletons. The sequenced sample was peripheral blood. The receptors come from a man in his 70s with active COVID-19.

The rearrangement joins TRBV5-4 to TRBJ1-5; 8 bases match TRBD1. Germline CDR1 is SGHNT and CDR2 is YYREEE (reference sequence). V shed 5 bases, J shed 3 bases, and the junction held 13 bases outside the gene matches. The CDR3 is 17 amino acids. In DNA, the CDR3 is TGTGCCAGCAGTTTTCGGTCAGGGGGCTTGAACAATCAGCCCCAGCATTTT. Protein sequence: CASSFRSGGLNNQPQHF.

As DNA, the CDR3 is TGTGCCAGTGTTGGGGACAGGGATAAGTACGAGCAGTACGTC. This gives the protein CASVGDRDKYEQYV. This sequence joins TRBV19 and TRBJ2-7, with 9 bases that match TRBD1. This CDR3 comprises 14 residues. Trimming took 8 bases from V and 4 from J; bases not matched to a gene: 9. Germline V gene lookup returns CDR1 LNHDA and CDR2 SQIVND (reference sequence).

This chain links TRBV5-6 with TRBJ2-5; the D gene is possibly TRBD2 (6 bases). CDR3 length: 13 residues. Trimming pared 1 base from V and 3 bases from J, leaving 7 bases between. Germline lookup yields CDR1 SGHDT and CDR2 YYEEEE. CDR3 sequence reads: CASSLPGEETQYF. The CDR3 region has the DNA TGTGCCAGCAGCTTGCCGGGGGAAGAGACCCAGTACTTC.

CDR3 DNA sequence: TGTGCCAGCAGCTTCTCCGGGACAGGGAACACTGAAGCTTTCTTT. Amino acids: CASSFSGTGNTEAFF. This chain joins TRBV5-5 and TRBJ1-1, with TRBD1 matching over 8 bases. The J segment lost 1 base and the V segment lost 2 bases, leaving 4 bases of the junction unmatched. The CDR3 is made up of 15 amino acids. Germline values: CDR1 SGHKS, CDR2 YYEKEE (reference sequence).

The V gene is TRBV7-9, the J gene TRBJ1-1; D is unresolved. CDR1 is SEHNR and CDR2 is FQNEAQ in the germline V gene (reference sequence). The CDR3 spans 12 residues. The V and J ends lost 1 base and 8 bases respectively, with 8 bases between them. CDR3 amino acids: CASSLVGREAFF. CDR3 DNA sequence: TGTGCCAGCAGCTTAGTGGGCAGAGAAGCTTTCTTT.

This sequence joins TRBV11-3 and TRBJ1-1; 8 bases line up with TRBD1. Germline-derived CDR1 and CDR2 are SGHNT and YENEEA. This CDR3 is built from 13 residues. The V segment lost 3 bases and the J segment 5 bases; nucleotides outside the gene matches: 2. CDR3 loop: CASSLDRATEAFF. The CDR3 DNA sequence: TGTGCCAGCAGCTTGGACAGGGCTACTGAAGCTTTCTTT.

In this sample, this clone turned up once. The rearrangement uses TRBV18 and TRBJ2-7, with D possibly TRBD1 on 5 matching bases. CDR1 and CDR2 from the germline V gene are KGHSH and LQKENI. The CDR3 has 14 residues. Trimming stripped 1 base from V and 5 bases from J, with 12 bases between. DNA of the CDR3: TGTGCCAGCTCACCACGGGTGGGGCTCGACGAGCAGTACGTC. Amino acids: CASSPRVGLDEQYV.

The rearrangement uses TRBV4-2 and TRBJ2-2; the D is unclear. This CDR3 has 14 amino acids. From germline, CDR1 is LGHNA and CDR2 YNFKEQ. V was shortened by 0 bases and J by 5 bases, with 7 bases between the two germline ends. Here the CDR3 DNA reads TGTGCCAGCAGCCAAGATCGAGCTACCGGGGAGCTGTTTTTT. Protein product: CASSQDRATGELFF.

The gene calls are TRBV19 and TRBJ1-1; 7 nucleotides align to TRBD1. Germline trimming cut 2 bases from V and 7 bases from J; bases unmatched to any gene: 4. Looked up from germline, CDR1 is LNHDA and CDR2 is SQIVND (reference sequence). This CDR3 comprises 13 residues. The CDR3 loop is CASSIKQGGEAFF. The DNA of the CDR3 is TGTGCCAGTAGTATAAAGCAGGGGGGTGAAGCTTTCTTT.

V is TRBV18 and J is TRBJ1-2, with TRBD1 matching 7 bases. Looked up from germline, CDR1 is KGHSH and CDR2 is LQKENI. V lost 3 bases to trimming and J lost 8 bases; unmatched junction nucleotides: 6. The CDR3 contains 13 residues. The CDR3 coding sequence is TGTGCCAGCTCACCTGACAGGGCGTTAGGCTACACCTTC. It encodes CASSPDRALGYTF. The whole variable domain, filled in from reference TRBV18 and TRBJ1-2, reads NAGVMQNPRHLVRRRGQEARLRCSPMKGHSHVYWYRQLPEEGLKFMVYLQKENIIDESGMPKERFSAEFPKEGPSILRIQQVVRGDSAAYFCASSPDRALGYTFGSGTRLTVV.

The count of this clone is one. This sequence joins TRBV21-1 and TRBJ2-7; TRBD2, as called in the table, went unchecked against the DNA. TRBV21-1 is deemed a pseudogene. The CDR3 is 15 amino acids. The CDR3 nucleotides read TGTGCCAGCAGCAAGGGGACTATTAACTCCTACGAGCAGTACTTC. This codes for CASSKGTINSYEQYF.

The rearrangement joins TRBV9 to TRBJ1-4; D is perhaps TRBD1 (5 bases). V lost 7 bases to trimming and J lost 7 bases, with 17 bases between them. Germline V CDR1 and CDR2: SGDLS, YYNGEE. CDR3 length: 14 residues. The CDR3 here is CASSGRGNSEKLFF. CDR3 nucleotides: TGTGCCAGCTCCGGGAGGGGCAATAGTGAAAAACTGTTTTTT.

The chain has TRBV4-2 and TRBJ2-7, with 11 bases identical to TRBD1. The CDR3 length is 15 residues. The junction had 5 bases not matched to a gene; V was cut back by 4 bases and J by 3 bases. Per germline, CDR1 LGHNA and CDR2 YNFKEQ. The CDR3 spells CASSLEGQGGYEQYF. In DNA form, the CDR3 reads TGTGCCAGCAGCCTTGAGGGACAGGGGGGCTACGAGCAGTACTTC.

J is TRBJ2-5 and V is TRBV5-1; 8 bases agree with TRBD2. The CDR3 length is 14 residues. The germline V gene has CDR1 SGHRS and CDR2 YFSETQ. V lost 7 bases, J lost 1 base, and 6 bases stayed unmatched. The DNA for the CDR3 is TGCGCCAGCGGAGCGGGGGCTACCCAAGAGACCCAGTACTTC. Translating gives CASGAGATQETQYF.

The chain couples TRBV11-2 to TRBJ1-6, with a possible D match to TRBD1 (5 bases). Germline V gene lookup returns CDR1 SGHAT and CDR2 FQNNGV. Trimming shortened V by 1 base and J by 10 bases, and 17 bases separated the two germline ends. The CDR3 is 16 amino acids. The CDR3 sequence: CASSLGRPGSPSPLHF. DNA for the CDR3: TGTGCCAGCAGCTTAGGTCGGCCAGGGTCGCCCTCACCCCTCCACTTT.

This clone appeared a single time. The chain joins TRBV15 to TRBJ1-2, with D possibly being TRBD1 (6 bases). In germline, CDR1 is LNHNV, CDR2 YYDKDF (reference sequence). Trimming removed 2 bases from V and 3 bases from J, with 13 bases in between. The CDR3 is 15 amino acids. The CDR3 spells CATSRRVQGYYGYTF. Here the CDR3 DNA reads TGTGCCACCAGCAGACGAGTACAGGGTTACTATGGCTACACCTTC.

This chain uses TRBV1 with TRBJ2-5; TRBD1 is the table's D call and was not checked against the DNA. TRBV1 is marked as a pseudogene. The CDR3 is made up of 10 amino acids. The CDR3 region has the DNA TGCACCAGCACAATCGAGACCCAGTACTTC. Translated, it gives CTSTIETQYF.